This T cell receptor beta chain was sequenced in a study of Graves' ophthalmopathy and Graves' hyperthyroidism. 10 ml of fresh blood yielded the PBMCs by density gradient. The authors amplified TCR beta CDR3 regions from RNA transcripts. Investigators did first-round RT-PCR with HTBI primers, then second-round multiplex PCR. TCRdb ran MiXCR on the multiplex PCR reads and lists one entry per CDR3 protein. Among nearly 400,000 distinct CDR3 sequences listed, around 20% were seen once. This clonotype was detected many times. The CDR3 length is 15 residues. Germline loops: CDR1 MDHEN, CDR2 SYDVKM. V dropped 3 bases and J dropped 6 bases, with 14 bases sitting between them.

The receptor comes from a woman between 18 and 29 years old with Graves' ophthalmopathy. The rearrangement joins TRBV28 to TRBJ2-2; D might be TRBD1 (5 bases). Input material: peripheral blood. The CDR3 DNA reads as TGTGCCAGCAGTTTCCGTAGGGGCGGCTCCGGGGAGCTGTTTTTT. Amino acids: CASSFRRGGSGELFF.